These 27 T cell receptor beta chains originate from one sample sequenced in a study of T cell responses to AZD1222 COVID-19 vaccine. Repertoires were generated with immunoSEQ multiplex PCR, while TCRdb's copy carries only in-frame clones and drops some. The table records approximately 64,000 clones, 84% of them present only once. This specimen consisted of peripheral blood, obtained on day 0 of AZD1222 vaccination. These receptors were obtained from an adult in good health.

CDR3 sequence: CASSLRLYKNGETQYF. The DNA for the CDR3 is TGTGCCAGCAGTTTGCGCCTCTACAAGAATGGGGAGACCCAGTACTTC. The chain employs TRBV6-2 or TRBV6-3 and TRBJ2-5; D is unresolved. V dropped 4 bases and J dropped 5 bases, with 20 bases sitting between them. CDR1 is MNHEY and CDR2 is SVGEGT in the germline V gene. The CDR3 is 16 residues long.

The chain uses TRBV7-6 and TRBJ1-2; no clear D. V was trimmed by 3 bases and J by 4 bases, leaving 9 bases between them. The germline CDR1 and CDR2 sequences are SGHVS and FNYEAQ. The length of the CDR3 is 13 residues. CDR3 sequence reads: CASSLGSVYGYTF. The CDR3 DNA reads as TGTGCCAGCAGCTTGGGGTCGGTCTATGGCTACACCTTC.

The CDR3 DNA is TGTGCCAGCAGCCGAACAGGGTCCTACGAGCAGTACTTC. This encodes CASSRTGSYEQYF. The rearrangement links TRBV11-2 to TRBJ2-7, with D tentatively TRBD1 (6 bases). The germline V and J ends were trimmed by 5 bases and 1 base, with 9 bases remaining between them. The CDR3 totals 13 residues. The germline gives CDR1 SGHAT, CDR2 FQNNGV.

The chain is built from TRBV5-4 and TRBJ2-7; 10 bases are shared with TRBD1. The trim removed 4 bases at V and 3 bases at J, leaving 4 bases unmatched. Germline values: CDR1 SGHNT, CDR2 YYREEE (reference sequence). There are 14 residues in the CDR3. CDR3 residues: CASSAGTGDYEQYF. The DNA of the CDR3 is TGTGCCAGCAGCGCCGGGACAGGGGACTACGAGCAGTACTTC. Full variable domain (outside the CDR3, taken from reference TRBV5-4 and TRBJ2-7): ETGVTQSPTHLIKTRGQQVTLRCSSQSGHNTVSWYQQALGQGPQFIFQYYREEENGRGNFPPRFSGLQFPNYSSELNVNALELDDSALYLCASSAGTGDYEQYFGPGTRLTVT.

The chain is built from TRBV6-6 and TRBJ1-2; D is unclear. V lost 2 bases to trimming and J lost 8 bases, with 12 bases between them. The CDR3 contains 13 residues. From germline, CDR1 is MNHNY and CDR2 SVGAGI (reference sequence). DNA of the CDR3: TGTGCCAGCAGTTACGGCCGGACTGGCGGCTACACCTTC. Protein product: CASSYGRTGGYTF.

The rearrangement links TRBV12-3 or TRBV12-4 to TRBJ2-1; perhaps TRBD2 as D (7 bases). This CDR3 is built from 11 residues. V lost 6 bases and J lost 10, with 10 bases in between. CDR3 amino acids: CASSRGAEQFF. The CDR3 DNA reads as TGTGCCAGCAGCCGGGGGGCCGAGCAGTTCTTC.

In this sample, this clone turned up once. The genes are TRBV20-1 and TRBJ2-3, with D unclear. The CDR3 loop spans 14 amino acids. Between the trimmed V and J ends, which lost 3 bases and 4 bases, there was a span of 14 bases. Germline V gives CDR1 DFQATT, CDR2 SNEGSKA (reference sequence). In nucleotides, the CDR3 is TGCAGTGCTAGTACTGGCAGGAGCTCAGATACGCAGTATTTT. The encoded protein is CSASTGRSSDTQYF.

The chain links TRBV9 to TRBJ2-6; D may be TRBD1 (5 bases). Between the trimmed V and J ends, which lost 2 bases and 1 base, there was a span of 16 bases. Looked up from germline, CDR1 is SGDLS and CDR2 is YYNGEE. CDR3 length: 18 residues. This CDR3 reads CASSVGRWRWSGANVLTF. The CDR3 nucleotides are TGTGCCAGCAGCGTGGGGCGGTGGCGGTGGTCTGGGGCCAACGTCCTGACTTTC.

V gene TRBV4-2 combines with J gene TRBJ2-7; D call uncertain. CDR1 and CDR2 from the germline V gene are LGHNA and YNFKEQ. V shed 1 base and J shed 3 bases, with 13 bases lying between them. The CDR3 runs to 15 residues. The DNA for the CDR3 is TGTGCCAGCAGCCAAGGAGTGGTTCGTGACTACGAGCAGTACTTC. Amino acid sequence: CASSQGVVRDYEQYF.

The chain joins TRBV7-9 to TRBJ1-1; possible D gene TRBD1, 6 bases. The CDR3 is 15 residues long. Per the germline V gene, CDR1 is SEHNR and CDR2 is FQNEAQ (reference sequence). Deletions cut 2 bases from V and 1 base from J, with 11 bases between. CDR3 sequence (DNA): TGTGCCAGCAGCTTAACGGGGGCTTGGAACACTGAAGCTTTCTTT. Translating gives CASSLTGAWNTEAFF.

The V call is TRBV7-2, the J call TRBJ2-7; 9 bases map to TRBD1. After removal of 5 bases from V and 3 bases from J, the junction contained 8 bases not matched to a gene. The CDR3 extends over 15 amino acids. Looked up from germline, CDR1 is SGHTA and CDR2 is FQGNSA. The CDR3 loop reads CASSREGQGGYEQYF. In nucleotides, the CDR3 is TGTGCCAGCAGCAGAGAGGGACAGGGAGGCTACGAGCAGTACTTC.

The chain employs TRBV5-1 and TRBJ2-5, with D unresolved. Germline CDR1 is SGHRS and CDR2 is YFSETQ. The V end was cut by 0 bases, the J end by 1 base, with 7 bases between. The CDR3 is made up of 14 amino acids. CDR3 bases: TGCGCCAGCAGCTTGGCCCAGTTCCAAGAGACCCAGTACTTC. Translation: CASSLAQFQETQYF.

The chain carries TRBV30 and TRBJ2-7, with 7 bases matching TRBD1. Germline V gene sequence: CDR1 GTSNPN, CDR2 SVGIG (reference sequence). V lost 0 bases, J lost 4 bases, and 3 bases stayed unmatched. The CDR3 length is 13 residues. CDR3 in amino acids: CAWSVGTDYEQYF. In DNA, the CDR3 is TGTGCCTGGAGTGTTGGGACAGATTACGAGCAGTACTTC.

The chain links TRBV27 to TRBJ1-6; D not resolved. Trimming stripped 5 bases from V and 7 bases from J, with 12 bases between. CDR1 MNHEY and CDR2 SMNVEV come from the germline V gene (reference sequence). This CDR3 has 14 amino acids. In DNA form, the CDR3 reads TGTGCCAGCAGTCCTACTGGAGTCAATTCACCCCTCCACTTT. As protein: CASSPTGVNSPLHF.

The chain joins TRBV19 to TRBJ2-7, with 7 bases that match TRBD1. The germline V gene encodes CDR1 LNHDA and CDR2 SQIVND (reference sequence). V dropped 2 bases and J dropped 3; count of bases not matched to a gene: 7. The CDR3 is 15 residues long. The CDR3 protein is CASSIWGTASYEQYF. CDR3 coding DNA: TGTGCCAGTAGTATATGGGGGACAGCAAGCTACGAGCAGTACTTC.

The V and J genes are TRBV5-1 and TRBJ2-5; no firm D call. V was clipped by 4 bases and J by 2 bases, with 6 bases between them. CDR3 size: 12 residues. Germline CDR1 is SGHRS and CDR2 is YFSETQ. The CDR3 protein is CASSPFQETQYF. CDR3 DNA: TGCGCCAGCAGCCCGTTTCAAGAGACCCAGTACTTC.

The CDR3, as DNA: TGTGCCAGCAGTGAAGCGGGGACTTTCACAGATACGCAGTATTTT. It yields the protein CASSEAGTFTDTQYF. The rearrangement joins TRBV6-1 to TRBJ2-3, with TRBD2 as a possible D gene (6 bases). The CDR3 extends over 15 amino acids. Germline values: CDR1 MNHNS, CDR2 SASEGT. The V end lost 0 bases, the J end lost 2 bases, and 9 bases lay between the germline ends.

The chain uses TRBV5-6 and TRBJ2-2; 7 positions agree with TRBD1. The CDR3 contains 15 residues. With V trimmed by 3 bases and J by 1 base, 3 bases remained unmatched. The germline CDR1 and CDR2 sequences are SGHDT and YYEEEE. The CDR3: CASSWGTENTGELFF. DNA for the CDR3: TGTGCCAGCAGCTGGGGGACAGAGAACACCGGGGAGCTGTTTTTT.

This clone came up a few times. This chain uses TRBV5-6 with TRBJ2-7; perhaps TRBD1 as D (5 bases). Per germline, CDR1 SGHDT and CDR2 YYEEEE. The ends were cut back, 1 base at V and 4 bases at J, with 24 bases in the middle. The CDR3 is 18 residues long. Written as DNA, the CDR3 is TGTGCCAGCAGCTTGACGTATCGCACAGGCCTCCTGAGGTACGAGCAGTACTTC. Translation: CASSLTYRTGLLRYEQYF.

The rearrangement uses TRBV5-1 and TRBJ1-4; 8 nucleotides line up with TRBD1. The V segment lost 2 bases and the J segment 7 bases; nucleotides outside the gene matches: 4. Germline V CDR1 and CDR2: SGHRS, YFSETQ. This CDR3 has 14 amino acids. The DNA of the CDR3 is TGCGCCAGCAGCTTAACAGGGGGAGGTGAAAAACTGTTTTTT. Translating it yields CASSLTGGGEKLFF.

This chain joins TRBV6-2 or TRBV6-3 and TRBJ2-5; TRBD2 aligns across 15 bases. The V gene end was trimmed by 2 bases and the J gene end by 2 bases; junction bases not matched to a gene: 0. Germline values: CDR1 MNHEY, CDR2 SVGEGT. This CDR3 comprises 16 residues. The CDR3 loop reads CASSYGLAGGQETQYF. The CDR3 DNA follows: TGTGCCAGCAGTTACGGACTAGCGGGGGGGCAAGAGACCCAGTACTTC.

CDR3 sequence: CASSLAVTNSGRNSPLHF. DNA for the CDR3: TGTGCCAGCAGCTTGGCCGTTACGAACAGTGGTAGGAATTCACCCCTCCACTTT. The chain employs TRBV5-6 and TRBJ1-6, with D hard to call. The CDR3 length is 18 residues. Trimming pared 0 bases from V and 7 bases from J, leaving 20 bases between. Germline CDR1 and CDR2: SGHDT and YYEEEE.

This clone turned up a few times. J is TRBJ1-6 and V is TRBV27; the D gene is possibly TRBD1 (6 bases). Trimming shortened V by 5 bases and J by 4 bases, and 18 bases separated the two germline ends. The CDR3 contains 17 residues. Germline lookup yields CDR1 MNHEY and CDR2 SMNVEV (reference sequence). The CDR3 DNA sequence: TGTGCCAGCAGTCTTGGCCGACAGGTTTTATATAATTCACCCCTCCACTTT. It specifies CASSLGRQVLYNSPLHF.

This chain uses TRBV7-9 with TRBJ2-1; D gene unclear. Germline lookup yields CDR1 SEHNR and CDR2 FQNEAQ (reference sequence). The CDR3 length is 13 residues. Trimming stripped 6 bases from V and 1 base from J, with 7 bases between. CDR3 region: CASRPTSYNEQFF. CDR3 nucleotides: TGTGCCAGCAGGCCGACTTCCTACAATGAGCAGTTCTTC.

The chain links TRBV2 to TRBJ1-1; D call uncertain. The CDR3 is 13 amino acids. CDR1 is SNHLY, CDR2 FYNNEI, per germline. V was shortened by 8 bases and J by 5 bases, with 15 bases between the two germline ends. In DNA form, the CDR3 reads TGTGCCAGCGGTTCAAATATGAGGACTGAAGCTTTCTTT. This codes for CASGSNMRTEAFF.

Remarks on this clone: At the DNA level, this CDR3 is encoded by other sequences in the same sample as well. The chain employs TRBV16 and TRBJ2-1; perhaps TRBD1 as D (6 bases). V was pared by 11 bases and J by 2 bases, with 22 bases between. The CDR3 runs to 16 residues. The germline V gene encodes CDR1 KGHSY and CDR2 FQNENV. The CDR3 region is CARRPPPGGPYNEQFF. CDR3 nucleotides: TGTGCCCGCCGCCCCCCGCCTGGGGGCCCCTACAATGAGCAGTTCTTC. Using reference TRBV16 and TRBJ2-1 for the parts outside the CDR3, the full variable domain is GEEVAQTPKHLVRGEGQKAKLYCAPIKGHSYVFWYQQVLKNEFKFLISFQNENVFDETGMPKERFSAKCLPNSPCSLEIQATKLEDSAVYFCARRPPPGGPYNEQFFGPGTRLTVL.

CDR3 sequence (DNA): TGTGCCAGCAGTCCGGGCGCCAACTTCGGAGCTTTCTTT. Translating it yields CASSPGANFGAFF. The rearrangement joins TRBV6-5 to TRBJ1-1; D gene unclear. CDR1 is MNHEY, CDR2 SVGAGI, per germline. V was clipped by 5 bases and J by 10 bases, with 17 bases between them. The CDR3 runs 13 residues.